Listed here are 11 T cell receptor beta chains from one sample, sequenced in a study of PD-1 blockade in mismatch repair-deficient tumors. Method: immunoSEQ multiplex PCR; TCRdb's copy keeps in-frame clones and lacks some. The sample lists fewer than 100,000 clones, roughly 80% occurring once. Specimen: peripheral blood, collected 12 weeks after starting pembrolizumab. Receptors originate from an adult with mismatch repair-deficient cancer.

The V call is TRBV30, the J call TRBJ2-5, with TRBD1 matching over 8 bases. Trimming cost V 5 bases and J 3 bases; bases outside gene matches: 5. Germline CDR1 is GTSNPN and CDR2 is SVGIG (reference sequence). The CDR3 totals 13 residues. CDR3 sequence (DNA): TGTGCCTGGGGACAGGGTGGAAAAGAGACCCAGTACTTC. Translating it yields CAWGQGGKETQYF. Looking up the rest from reference TRBV30 and TRBJ2-5 gives the full variable domain: SQTIHQWPATLVQPVGSPLSLECTVEGTSNPNLYWYRQAAGRGLQLLFYSVGIGQISSEVPQNLSASRPQDRQFILSSKKLLLSDSGFYLCAWGQGGKETQYFGPGTRLLVL.

The chain joins TRBV9 to TRBJ2-7; TRBD1 matches at 8 bases. Germline loops: CDR1 SGDLS, CDR2 YYNGEE. The CDR3 has 13 residues. Trimming removed 8 bases from V and 3 bases from J; junction bases left unmatched: 7. The CDR3 region has the DNA TGTGCCAGTGGACAGGGCCGAATCTACGAGCAGTACTTC. Its translation: CASGQGRIYEQYF.

The chain employs TRBV5-1 and TRBJ2-7; weak D call: TRBD2 (6 bases). This CDR3 region has 15 residues. The germline V gene has CDR1 SGHRS and CDR2 YFSETQ. Trimming removed 2 bases from V and 0 bases from J, with 12 bases in between. As DNA, the CDR3 is TGCGCCAGCAGCTTCGGAACGACTAGCTCCTACGAGCAGTACTTC. Its translation is CASSFGTTSSYEQYF.

This chain uses TRBV7-9 with TRBJ2-7; 8 bases line up with TRBD2. Germline-derived CDR1 and CDR2 are SEHNR and FQNEAQ (reference sequence). The ends lost 5 bases at V and 4 bases at J; junction bases unmatched: 13. The CDR3 length is 16 residues. CDR3 coding DNA: TGTGCCAGCAGCCGTAGAGGGGGACTAGGGGCTTACGAGCAGTACTTC. Protein sequence: CASSRRGGLGAYEQYF.

The chain recombines TRBV30 with TRBJ2-2, with a possible D match to TRBD2 (5 bases). The CDR3 covers 15 residues. CDR1 and CDR2 from the germline V gene are GTSNPN and SVGIG (reference sequence). V was pared by 1 base and J by 5 bases, with 14 bases between. CDR3 sequence reads: CAWSGGGSRTGELFF. The CDR3 DNA sequence: TGTGCCTGGAGTGGCGGAGGTTCGAGGACCGGGGAGCTGTTTTTT.

V and J are TRBV2 and TRBJ2-7; D is unresolved. The CDR3 is 13 residues long. V lost 6 bases, J lost 3 bases, and 12 bases lay in between. Germline V gene sequence: CDR1 SNHLY, CDR2 FYNNEI. The CDR3, as DNA: TGTGCCAGCAGAGCTGACTTGAACTACGAGCAGTACTTC. As protein: CASRADLNYEQYF. The variable domain in full, completed from reference TRBV2 and TRBJ2-7, reads EPEVTQTPSHQVTQMGQEVILRCVPISNHLYFYWYRQILGQKVEFLVSFYNNEISEKSEIFDDQFSVERPDGSNFTLKIRSTKLEDSAMYFCASRADLNYEQYFGPGTRLTVT.

In the case of this clone: A read error may account for a junction end that differs from germline. Other nucleotide sequences from this sample produce the same CDR3. This chain connects TRBV9 to TRBJ1-4, with 11 bases fitting TRBD1. The germline CDR1 and CDR2 sequences are SGDLS and YYNGEE. The CDR3 covers 14 residues. This CDR3 reads CASSGTGGNEKLFF. CDR3 sequence (DNA): TGTGCCAGCAGTGGGACAGGGGGTAATGAAAAACTATTTTTT.

Comments on this clone: A read error may account for a junction end that differs from germline. This chain connects TRBV5-1 to TRBJ2-3; D uncertain. The CDR3 covers 14 residues. The germline gives CDR1 SGHRS, CDR2 YFSETQ. The CDR3: CASSSRLSTDTQYF. DNA of the CDR3: TGTGCCAGCAGCTCCAGACTTAGCACAGATACGCAGTATTTT.

The CDR3 DNA sequence: TGTGCCAGCAGTTTCCCGTACAATGAGCAGTTCTTC. Protein product: CASSFPYNEQFF. This chain connects TRBV6-5 to TRBJ2-1; D not certain. This CDR3 has 12 amino acids. Germline V gene lookup returns CDR1 MNHEY and CDR2 SVGAGI. V lost 4 bases and J 4 bases, leaving 5 bases between the germline ends.

The V call is TRBV15, the J call TRBJ1-1; D not certain. Germline V gene data show CDR1 as LNHNV and CDR2 as YYDKDF (reference sequence). There are 12 residues in the CDR3. Trimming removed 0 bases from V and 5 bases from J, with 4 bases in between. CDR3 bases: TGTGCCACCAGCAGAGATCCAACTGAAGCTTTCTTT. It translates to CATSRDPTEAFF. Filled out from reference TRBV15 and TRBJ1-1, the complete variable domain reads DAMVIQNPRYQVTQFGKPVTLSCSQTLNHNVMYWYQQKSSQAPKLLFHYYDKDFNNEADTPDNFQSRRPNTSFCFLDIRSPGLGDTAMYLCATSRDPTEAFFGQGTRLTVV.

V usage is TRBV7-3 and J usage is TRBJ2-3; D possibly corresponds to TRBD1 (5 bases). V gave up 5 bases and J gave up 0 bases, with 15 bases separating them. Germline V gene data show CDR1 as SGHTA and CDR2 as FQGTGA. CDR3 length: 16 residues. In nucleotides, the CDR3 is TGTGCCAGCAGCCCCCATCGACAGTCTAGCACAGATACGCAGTATTTT. Translated, it gives CASSPHRQSSTDTQYF.